These 15 T cell receptor beta chains share one sample of origin, sequenced in a study. A single record per CDR3 protein comes from TCRdb applying MiXCR to the 5' RACE reads. Of nearly 55,000 distinct CDR3 sequences in the sample, roughly 22% were seen once. The sequenced material came from tumor-infiltrating naive CD4+ T cells sorted from the breast tumor. The subset here: naive CD4+ T cells, CD4+CD45RA+CD25-. These receptor sequences come from a female donor with breast cancer.

This clonotype was found once. As the CDR3 is not closed by the conserved phenylalanine or tryptophan, this likely results from a read error. The genes are TRBV2 and TRBJ2-3; D is unresolved. Deletions cut 4 bases from V and 1 base from J, with 9 bases between. The germline CDR1 and CDR2 sequences are SNHLY and FYNNEI. The CDR3 loop spans 14 amino acids. The CDR3 region has the DNA TGTGCCAGCAGTGGTGACTCCCGCACAGATACGCAGTATTGT. This encodes CASSGDSRTDTQYC.

This clonotype was picked up a small number of times. The V call is TRBV7-9, the J call TRBJ1-1; the match to TRBD1 covers 9 bases. Germline CDR1 and CDR2: SEHNR and FQNEAQ (reference sequence). This CDR3 spans 14 amino acids. V lost 5 bases, J lost 5 bases, and 6 bases stayed unmatched. The CDR3 here is CASSAQDRGTEAFF. The CDR3, as DNA: TGTGCCAGCAGCGCGCAGGACAGGGGAACTGAAGCTTTCTTT. Using reference TRBV7-9 and TRBJ1-1 for the parts outside the CDR3, the full variable domain is DTGVSQNPRHKITKRGQNVTFRCDPISEHNRLYWYRQTLGQGPEFLTYFQNEAQLEKSRLLSDRFSAERPKGSFSTLEIQRTEQGDSAMYLCASSAQDRGTEAFFGQGTRLTVV.

The rearrangement joins TRBV5-1 to TRBJ1-1; unclear D gene. The CDR3 spans 15 residues. The germline CDR1 and CDR2 sequences are SGHRS and YFSETQ. V lost 0 bases, J lost 3 bases, and 12 bases lay in between. This chain's CDR3 is CASSLDVPGDTEAFF. CDR3 in DNA: TGCGCCAGCAGCTTGGATGTACCAGGCGACACTGAAGCTTTCTTT. The entire variable domain, with the rest obtained from reference TRBV5-1 and TRBJ1-1, is as follows: KAGVTQTPRYLIKTRGQQVTLSCSPISGHRSVSWYQQTPGQGLQFLFEYFSETQRNKGNFPGRFSGRQFSNSRSEMNVSTLELGDSALYLCASSLDVPGDTEAFFGQGTRLTVV.

V is TRBV3-1 and J is TRBJ1-6; D gene uncertain. Germline V gives CDR1 LGHDT, CDR2 YNNKEL (reference sequence). Between the trimmed V and J ends, which lost 3 bases and 2 bases, there was a span of 5 bases. The CDR3 is 14 amino acids. CDR3 amino acids: CASSQGTYNSPLHF. The DNA for the CDR3 is TGTGCCAGCAGCCAGGGAACCTATAATTCACCCCTCCACTTT.

This clonotype occurred a few times. The chain has TRBV9 and TRBJ1-2, with TRBD1 as a possible D gene (6 bases). Per germline, CDR1 SGDLS and CDR2 YYNGEE. V dropped 1 base and J dropped 4 bases, with 11 bases sitting between them. This CDR3 is 14 amino acids long. CDR3 sequence reads: CASSVNRAGYGYTF. The CDR3 DNA sequence: TGTGCCAGCAGCGTAAACAGGGCCGGCTATGGCTACACCTTC.

The genes are TRBV12-3 or TRBV12-4 and TRBJ2-3, with unresolved D. V lost 3 bases, J lost 4 bases, and 8 bases lay in between. CDR3 size: 13 residues. CDR3 in amino acids: CASSFSVADTQYF. CDR3 coding DNA: TGTGCCAGCAGTTTCTCCGTGGCAGATACGCAGTATTTT.

This clonotype came up a few times. V gene TRBV7-8 combines with J gene TRBJ1-3; D unresolved. Per the germline V gene, CDR1 is SGHVS and CDR2 is FQNEAQ. The CDR3 contains 14 residues. V shed 7 bases and J shed 2 bases, with 12 bases lying between them. CDR3 sequence (DNA): TGTGCCAGCATACCGGGCAGAACTGGAAACACCATATATTTT. The encoded protein is CASIPGRTGNTIYF.

This CDR3 reads CASSLEQNYGYTF. The CDR3 DNA reads TGTGCCAGCAGTTTAGAACAAAACTATGGCTACACCTTC. The J gene is TRBJ1-2, the V gene TRBV28, with unresolved D. The CDR3 covers 13 residues. Per the germline V gene, CDR1 is MDHEN and CDR2 is SYDVKM. The ends were cut back, 2 bases at V and 2 bases at J, with 6 bases in the middle.

This clonotype appeared many times. The V and J genes are TRBV5-1 and TRBJ1-5, with a possible D match to TRBD1 (5 bases). This CDR3 is 15 amino acids long. The germline V gene encodes CDR1 SGHRS and CDR2 YFSETQ. The V end was cut by 4 bases, the J end by 3 bases, with 14 bases between. For the CDR3, the DNA is TGCGCCAGCAGCGAAGAAGACAGTCTCAATCAGCCCCAGCATTTT. Translating it yields CASSEEDSLNQPQHF.

This chain joins TRBV12-3 or TRBV12-4 and TRBJ1-2; D is unresolved. Between the trimmed V and J ends, which lost 4 bases and 4 bases, there was a span of 7 bases. The CDR3 consists of 12 residues. CDR3 residues: CASSSRLYGYTF. The CDR3 region has the DNA TGTGCCAGCAGTTCGAGACTCTATGGCTACACCTTC.

The chain recombines TRBV6-5 with TRBJ1-1, with TRBD1 as a possible D gene (5 bases). The germline V and J ends were trimmed by 0 bases and 1 base, with 12 bases remaining between them. The CDR3 sequence is 16 residues long. Per the germline V gene, CDR1 is MNHEY and CDR2 is SVGAGI. CDR3 nucleotides: TGTGCCAGCAGTTACTCCATGGGGGGAGGGAACACTGAAGCTTTCTTT. Protein: CASSYSMGGGNTEAFF.

This clonotype was counted ten times or more. This sequence joins TRBV6-5 and TRBJ1-1; a possible D gene is TRBD1 (6 bases). The V end was cut by 7 bases, the J end by 0 bases, with 15 bases between. The V gene's germline CDR1 is MNHEY and CDR2 SVGAGI. The CDR3 totals 15 residues. CDR3 coding DNA: TGTGCCAGCACCCTTAGACAGGATTTGAACACTGAAGCTTTCTTT. It translates to CASTLRQDLNTEAFF.

For this clonotype: A read error may explain this, as a much larger clone is one base away. The CDR3 end shows no conserved phenylalanine or tryptophan, and so a read error is likely. This sequence joins TRBV27 and TRBJ1-2; 9 nucleotides line up with TRBD1. The V gene end was trimmed by 7 bases and the J gene end by 2 bases; junction bases not matched to a gene: 14. Germline V gene lookup returns CDR1 MNHEY and CDR2 SMNVEV (reference sequence). CDR3 size: 17 residues. The DNA of the CDR3 is TGTGCCAGCACCGCTCTGGGACAGGGAGCCCCAAACTATGGCTACACCTGC. This translates into CASTALGQGAPNYGYTC.

V and J are TRBV2 and TRBJ2-1; 8 bases match TRBD2. Germline loops: CDR1 SNHLY, CDR2 FYNNEI. The ends lost 5 bases at V and 0 bases at J; junction bases unmatched: 6. This CDR3 comprises 16 residues. The CDR3 DNA is TGTGCCAGCAGTAGTCAGGCGGGAGGCTCCTACAATGAGCAGTTCTTC. Translation: CASSSQAGGSYNEQFF.

This clonotype was recorded a few times. The chain has TRBV28 and TRBJ1-2; 7 bases match TRBD1. With 10 bases clipped from V and 4 bases from J, the junction kept 18 bases outside the gene matches. The length of the CDR3 is 16 residues. The germline CDR1 and CDR2 sequences are MDHEN and SYDVKM. CDR3 bases: TGTGCCACCCAGAACGGAACAGGGACAGTAGGCTATGGCTACACCTTC. It is translated as CATQNGTGTVGYGYTF.